One and the same sample provided the 16 T cell receptor beta chains below, sequenced in a study of early T cells in non-severe SARS-CoV-2 infection. One entry per CDR3 protein results from TCRdb running MiXCR on the 5' RACE reads. The sample has approximately 65,000 distinct CDR3 sequences; more than 9% are singletons. Sequencing was carried out using whole blood. The source of these receptors is an adult who was a healthcare worker with PCR-confirmed SARS-CoV-2 infection or an uninfected control (not recorded which).

In this sample, this clonotype turned up a few times. CDR3 amino acids: CSVEHWGTHVNEQFF. In nucleotides, the CDR3 is TGCAGCGTTGAACACTGGGGGACACATGTCAATGAGCAGTTCTTC. The chain carries TRBV29-1 and TRBJ2-1; maybe TRBD1 (6 bases). The CDR3 sequence is 15 residues long. V was shortened by 2 bases and J by 6 bases, with 17 bases between the two germline ends. The germline V gene encodes CDR1 SQVTM and CDR2 ANQGSEA.

This rearrangement joins TRBV20-1 to TRBJ2-7; 8 positions agree with TRBD1. The germline gives CDR1 DFQATT, CDR2 SNEGSKA (reference sequence). This CDR3 is 14 amino acids long. V shed 6 bases, J shed 2 bases, and the junction held 9 bases outside the gene matches. The CDR3 sequence: CSAIPGQATYEQYF. The CDR3, as DNA: TGCAGTGCGATCCCGGGACAGGCGACCTACGAGCAGTACTTC.

This clonotype appeared a few times. The chain is built from TRBV6-6 and TRBJ1-5, with unresolved D. CDR3 length: 15 amino acids. Germline-derived CDR1 and CDR2 are MNHNY and SVGAGI (reference sequence). V shed 6 bases and J shed 7 bases, with 19 bases lying between them. In DNA, the CDR3 is TGTGCCAGCAGCGCTCAGCCGTCCGGGCGACAGCCCCAGCATTTT. Translated: CASSAQPSGRQPQHF.

The rearrangement links TRBV12-5 to TRBJ2-5; unclear D gene. The CDR3 has 12 amino acids. V was trimmed by 6 bases and J by 3 bases, leaving 8 bases between them. Germline CDR1 LGHNT, CDR2 FRNRAP. In nucleotides, the CDR3 is TGTGCTAGTGGCGAGAGTGAAGAGACCCAGTACTTC. Amino acids: CASGESEETQYF.

This chain uses TRBV30 with TRBJ2-6; D remains ambiguous. This CDR3 has 15 amino acids. Germline CDR1 is GTSNPN and CDR2 is SVGIG (reference sequence). V gave up 0 bases and J gave up 1 base, with 7 bases separating them. The CDR3 is CAWSVLSSGANVLTF. CDR3 DNA sequence: TGTGCCTGGAGTGTACTAAGTTCTGGGGCCAACGTCCTGACTTTC.

This clonotype was seen ten or more times. This chain uses TRBV11-2 with TRBJ2-2; perhaps TRBD1 as D (5 bases). The CDR3 extends over 13 amino acids. V dropped 2 bases and J dropped 8 bases, with 9 bases sitting between them. Germline V lookup: CDR1 SGHAT, CDR2 FQNNGV. The CDR3 loop is CASSLQGRGELFF. The CDR3 DNA follows: TGTGCCAGCAGCTTACAGGGCCGAGGGGAGCTGTTTTTT.

This clonotype appeared a few times. The V and J genes are TRBV6-1 and TRBJ1-5; D unclear. Deletions cut 4 bases from V and 5 bases from J, with 9 bases between. This CDR3 is built from 13 residues. The germline gives CDR1 MNHNS, CDR2 SASEGT. CDR3 sequence: CASSGHQDQPQHF. The CDR3 nucleotides read TGTGCCAGCAGTGGCCATCAGGATCAGCCCCAGCATTTT.

This clonotype has a count of ten or more. The chain has TRBV6-5 and TRBJ1-4; D remains ambiguous. V lost 0 bases, J lost 7 bases, and 12 bases lay in between. The CDR3 loop spans 15 amino acids. Germline loops: CDR1 MNHEY, CDR2 SVGAGI. The CDR3 DNA reads TGTGCCAGCAGTTACTCGATAGGGCCAAGTGAAAAACTGTTTTTT. It codes for CASSYSIGPSEKLFF.

The chain recombines TRBV4-1 with TRBJ1-6; D unresolved. This CDR3 has 12 residues. CDR1 and CDR2 from the germline V gene are MGHRA and YSYEKL. Trimming cost V 4 bases and J 7 bases, with 5 bases left between them. CDR3 nucleotide sequence: TGCGCCAGCAGCCGGGAGAATTCACCCCTCCACTTT. Translated: CASSRENSPLHF.

The sample holds many counts of this clonotype. This rearrangement joins TRBV5-4 to TRBJ1-2, with D hard to call. CDR1 is SGHNT and CDR2 is YYREEE in the germline V gene (reference sequence). Trimming cost V 0 bases and J 9 bases, with 6 bases left between them. The CDR3 is made up of 11 amino acids. The CDR3 DNA reads as TGTGCCAGCAGCTTGGTTGGAAGCTACACCTTC. This codes for CASSLVGSYTF.

The chain is built from TRBV5-1 and TRBJ1-6; no clear D gene. The CDR3 totals 15 residues. Germline CDR1 is SGHRS and CDR2 is YFSETQ. V was pared by 0 bases and J by 7 bases, with 11 bases between. The CDR3 DNA follows: TGCGCCAGCAGCTTGGGGTCAGCGCCGAATTCACCCCTCCACTTT. Translating it yields CASSLGSAPNSPLHF.

The CDR3 loop is CASRRLNEQYF. CDR3 sequence (DNA): TGTGCCAGCAGACGTCTTAATGAGCAGTACTTC. The V call is TRBV12-3 or TRBV12-4, the J call TRBJ2-7, with unresolved D. The CDR3 totals 11 residues. The V end lost 6 bases, the J end lost 7 bases, and 10 bases lay between the germline ends.

The V gene is TRBV5-6, the J gene TRBJ2-5, with 7 bases identical to TRBD1. J was trimmed by 3 bases and V by 4 bases; bases with no gene match: 9. There are 15 residues in the CDR3. CDR1 SGHDT and CDR2 YYEEEE come from the germline V gene. CDR3 coding DNA: TGTGCCAGCAGCCACGCACCGACAGGGAAAGAGACCCAGTACTTC. Amino acids: CASSHAPTGKETQYF.

This clonotype was found many times. The chain couples TRBV10-2 to TRBJ2-4; 9 bases map to TRBD1. CDR3 length equals 14 residues. V lost 4 bases and J lost 8; bases outside the gene matches: 6. Germline V lookup: CDR1 WSHSY, CDR2 SAAADI. Here the CDR3 DNA reads TGCGCCAGCAGTGTTCCGGGACAGGGTCACATTCAGTACTTC. This encodes CASSVPGQGHIQYF.

The chain couples TRBV6-5 to TRBJ2-1; TRBD2 agrees at 11 bases. This CDR3 has 17 amino acids. Germline V lookup: CDR1 MNHEY, CDR2 SVGAGI. With 0 bases clipped from V and 1 base from J, the junction kept 2 bases outside the gene matches. The CDR3 nucleotides read TGTGCCAGCAGTTACTCGGGGACTAGCGGATCCTACAATGAGCAGTTCTTC. This translates into CASSYSGTSGSYNEQFF.

This clonotype was detected ten times or more. This chain links TRBV11-2 with TRBJ1-2, with D possibly matching TRBD1 (5 bases). CDR1 and CDR2 (germline): SGHAT, FQNNGV. The CDR3 length is 14 residues. V was trimmed by 4 bases and J by 2 bases, leaving 11 bases between them. For the CDR3, the DNA is TGTGCCAGCAGCTCCGGGGCAGGCAACTATGGCTACACCTTC. Protein product: CASSSGAGNYGYTF. The whole variable domain, remainder taken from reference TRBV11-2 and TRBJ1-2, is EAGVAQSPRYKIIEKRQSVAFWCNPISGHATLYWYQQILGQGPKLLIQFQNNGVVDDSQLPKDRFSAERLKGVDSTLKIQPAKLEDSAVYLCASSSGAGNYGYTFGSGTRLTVV.